This T cell receptor (beta chain) was documented in a study of OX40 agonist ivuxolimab in advanced cancers. Clones were read by immunoSEQ multiplex PCR, and TCRdb kept only the in-frame ones, dropping some. Of approximately 70,000 clones listed, around 93% are singletons. The J segment lost 0 bases and the V segment lost 2 bases, leaving 8 bases of the junction unmatched. The CDR3 is 17 amino acids. The V gene's germline CDR1 is SNHLY and CDR2 FYNNEI. The chain employs TRBV2 and TRBJ2-7, with TRBD2 identical over 9 bases. The sample here was CD4+ or CD8+ T cells sorted from blood, taken in a trial of the OX40 agonist ivuxolimab. The receptor was isolated from an adult with an advanced solid tumor such as melanoma, head and neck, liver or kidney cancer. The CDR3 nucleotides are TGTGCCAGCAGTGAATCAACTAGCGGGCCTAGCTCCTACGAGCAGTACTTC. This gives the protein CASSESTSGPSSYEQYF. The full variable domain, rest sourced from reference TRBV2 and TRBJ2-7, is EPEVTQTPSHQVTQMGQEVILRCVPISNHLYFYWYRQILGQKVEFLVSFYNNEISEKSEIFDDQFSVERPDGSNFTLKIRSTKLEDSAMYFCASSESTSGPSSYEQYFGPGTRLTVT.